This is a list of T cell receptor beta chains from one sample in a study of cytomegalovirus exposure and HLA in healthy donors. The assay was immunoSEQ multiplex PCR, and TCRdb's table has in-frame clones only and misses some. The top ten clones hold over 0.7% of a sample with approximately 90,000 clones, roughly 96% of them seen once. The sequenced sample consisted of PBMCs. These receptors were obtained from a young man in good health and CMV-seronegative. Both conserved end residues are part of each CDR3. The D gene is left open where the match is weak. Not all rows give a size; the values are once, few, many and, for expanded clones, a class.

>-|-|TRBJ1-1|TRBV18
CASSPRPMNTEAFF
TGTGCCAGCTCACCGCGGCCCATGAACACTGAAGCTTTCTTT
>-|TRBD2|TRBJ2-1|TRBV4-1
CASSRTSGTDNEQFF
TGCGCCAGCAGCCGGACTAGCGGGACCGACAATGAGCAGTTCTTC
>-|-|TRBJ2-7|TRBV28
CASSLWGLGGHEQYF
TGTGCCAGCAGTTTATGGGGTCTTGGCGGCCACGAGCAGTACTTC
>-|-|TRBJ2-7|TRBV7-2
CASSFPGLSYEQYF
TGTGCCAGCAGCTTCCCGGGTCTTTCCTACGAGCAGTACTTC
>-|TRBD1|TRBJ2-4|TRBV6-5
CASSSRQGLGENIQYF
TGTGCCAGCAGTTCCCGACAGGGTCTGGGGGAAAACATTCAGTACTTC
>once|TRBD2|TRBJ2-1|TRBV4-2
CASSLGAAGENEQFF
TGTGCCAGCAGCCTCGGGGCAGCGGGAGAAAATGAGCAGTTCTTC
>-|-|TRBJ2-1|TRBV27
CASTLYNEQFF
TGTGCCAGCACCCTTTACAATGAGCAGTTCTTC
>-|TRBD1|TRBJ2-4|TRBV7-2
CASSLRTGGDMNIQYF
TGTGCCAGCAGCTTACGGACAGGGGGTGATATGAACATTCAGTACTTC
>-|TRBD1|TRBJ1-1|TRBV5-6
CASSRGQSNTEAFF
TGTGCCAGCAGCCGGGGACAGTCGAACACTGAAGCTTTCTTT
>-|-|TRBJ1-2|TRBV30
CAWSLGSSYGYTF
TGTGCCTGGAGTCTAGGCAGCTCCTATGGCTACACCTTC
>-|TRBD2|TRBJ2-3|TRBV9
CASSVGDSGRRRDTQYF
TGTGCCAGCAGCGTAGGGGATAGCGGGAGGAGGAGGGATACGCAGTATTTT